This TCR beta chain was captured by sequencing in a study of control samples from healthy donors and cancer patients. The V end was cut by 2 bases, the J end by 0 bases, with 9 bases between. The CDR3 loop spans 15 amino acids. Germline CDR1 MNHEY, CDR2 SVGAGI. Produced via immunoSEQ multiplex PCR; TCRdb's table is partial and in-frame only. This sample has 150,000 to 200,000 clones, with about nine tenths found just once. This sequence was found in a woman in her twenties or thirties in good health. The chain links TRBV6-5 to TRBJ2-3; D remains ambiguous. The sequenced material came from blood. CDR3 region: CASSYGSFSTDTQYF. In nucleotides, the CDR3 is TGTGCCAGCAGTTACGGCAGTTTTAGCACAGATACGCAGTATTTT.